This is a list of T cell receptor beta chains from one sample in a study of cytomegalovirus exposure and HLA in healthy donors. This table comes from immunoSEQ multiplex PCR, and its TCRdb copy is limited to in-frame clones, with some not included. The sample consists of hundreds of thousands of clones, 77% of them appearing once. Material for sequencing was PBMCs. The receptors were sampled from a woman in her fifties or sixties in good health and CMV-seropositive. The CDR3 runs from the conserved cysteine through the conserved F or W. D genes are given only for firm matches. Only part of the rows carry a size: once, few, many, or a class if the clone is expanded.

d_call	v_call	j_call	clone_size	cdr3_nt	cdr3_aa
.	TRBV4-1	TRBJ1-2	.	TGCGCCAGCAGCCAACAGAGGGGGAACAACTATGGCTACACCTTC	CASSQQRGNNYGYTF
.	TRBV19	TRBJ2-7	few	TGTGCCAGTAGTGGGGGGCCGGACAGGCCCTACGAGCAGTACTTC	CASSGGPDRPYEQYF
TRBD2	TRBV30	TRBJ2-5	.	TGTGCCTGTCAGCGGGGGCCGCGGGAGACCCAGTACTTC	CACQRGPRETQYF
.	TRBV7-2	TRBJ1-4	.	TGTGCCAGCAGCCCCAGGGCCGAGGAAAAACTGTTTTTT	CASSPRAEEKLFF
TRBD2	TRBV5-6	TRBJ2-2	.	TGTGCCAGCAGCGAGAAGGTAGCGGGAGCTAGCGGGGAGCTGTTTTTT	CASSEKVAGASGELFF
.	TRBV7-2	TRBJ2-1	.	TGTGCCAGCAGCTTAGCGGGGGGGCCCCACAATGAGCAGTTCTTC	CASSLAGGPHNEQFF
.	TRBV28	TRBJ2-7	.	TGTGCCAGCAGTTCCTTCGTGGAGGAAAACTACGAGCAGTACTTC	CASSSFVEENYEQYF
TRBD1	TRBV6-1	TRBJ2-7	.	TGTGCCAGCTACGGGACAGGGGCCGTCTACGAGCAGTACTTC	CASYGTGAVYEQYF
.	TRBV28	TRBJ2-7	.	TGTGCCAGCAGCCTCACAGGGACCTCCTACGAGCAGTACTTC	CASSLTGTSYEQYF
TRBD2	TRBV28	TRBJ2-7	.	TGTGCCAGCACATCCCCCGGGGGGGTTGGGGAGCAGTACTTC	CASTSPGGVGEQYF
.	TRBV14	TRBJ1-1	.	TGTGCCAGCAGCCCACTTGGTCCCAAACCTGAAGCTTTCTTT	CASSPLGPKPEAFF
.	TRBV2	TRBJ2-3	.	TGTGCCAGCACTAGCAACACAGATACGCAGTATTTT	CASTSNTDTQYF
TRBD2	TRBV6-1	TRBJ2-3	.	TGTGCCAGCAGGCGCGGGGGAGGCTTAGGAAATACGCAGTATTTT	CASRRGGGLGNTQYF
TRBD1	TRBV2	TRBJ2-2	few	TGTGCCAGCAGACAGGGGGTCACCGGGGAGCTGTTTTTT	CASRQGVTGELFF
TRBD2	TRBV7-6	TRBJ2-2	.	TGTGCCAGCAGCGGCCGGACTAGCGGGAACACCGGGGAGCTGTTTTTT	CASSGRTSGNTGELFF
TRBD1	TRBV5-1	TRBJ1-2	.	TGCGCCAGCAGCTTGCTCGCCGGGACAGGGGCCCATGACACCTTC	CASSLLAGTGAHDTF
.	TRBV19	TRBJ1-3	once	TGTGCCAGTAGTGTTCAGGGGTATGGAAACACCATATATTTT	CASSVQGYGNTIYF
TRBD1	TRBV5-4	TRBJ2-1	few	TGTGCCAGCAGCGAGGGACAGGGCTCCTACAATGAGCAGTTCTTC	CASSEGQGSYNEQFF
TRBD2	TRBV30	TRBJ2-5	.	TGTGCCTGGACCGGGTTTACCGGGGGGGAGACCCAGTACTTC	CAWTGFTGGETQYF
TRBD1	TRBV29-1	TRBJ2-7	.	TGCAGCGTTGAAGATTGGACAGGGAAGGGTTTCTACGAGCAGTACTTC	CSVEDWTGKGFYEQYF
.	TRBV19	TRBJ1-2	.	TGTGCCAGTAGCGTCCTAACCGAGGATAACTATGGCTACACCTTC	CASSVLTEDNYGYTF
.	TRBV10-1	TRBJ1-5	.	TGCGCCAGCAGTGCACACAGGGTTAGCAATCAGCCCCAGCATTTT	CASSAHRVSNQPQHF